Presented here are 27 T cell receptor beta chains from one specimen sequenced in a study of cytomegalovirus exposure and HLA in healthy donors. PCR amplification relied on 60 Vbeta primers (plus 13 Jbeta primers). Sequenced by immunoSEQ multiplex PCR; TCRdb stores in-frame clones only, minus some. The sample lists more than 100,000 clones; about three quarters were seen once. Material: PBMCs. These receptors all stem from a woman aged 40 to 55 in good health and CMV-seropositive.

The V call is TRBV7-2, the J call TRBJ2-7; 8 bases are shared with TRBD1. The germline V gene has CDR1 SGHTA and CDR2 FQGNSA. The CDR3 runs to 13 residues. The V and J ends lost 3 bases and 6 bases, in that order; junction bases with no gene match: 4. CDR3 amino acids: CASSFGQGGEQYF. CDR3 DNA: TGTGCCAGCAGCTTCGGACAGGGAGGCGAGCAGTACTTC.

This chain joins TRBV15 and TRBJ2-5, with TRBD2 matching 15 bases. The CDR3 is made up of 18 amino acids. V was clipped by 1 base and J by 1 base; unmatched bases: 4. Germline CDR1 LNHNV, CDR2 YYDKDF (reference sequence). As DNA, the CDR3 is TGTGCCACCAGCAGAGGGGGACTAGCGGGGGGTATCCAAGAGACCCAGTACTTC. This encodes CATSRGGLAGGIQETQYF. The whole variable domain, filled in from reference TRBV15 and TRBJ2-5, reads DAMVIQNPRYQVTQFGKPVTLSCSQTLNHNVMYWYQQKSSQAPKLLFHYYDKDFNNEADTPDNFQSRRPNTSFCFLDIRSPGLGDTAMYLCATSRGGLAGGIQETQYFGPGTRLLVL.

Details on this clone: An end of the junction differs from the germline gene, which may be a read error. V and J are TRBV5-4 and TRBJ1-1; D call uncertain. The CDR3 runs to 15 residues. Germline CDR1 and CDR2: SGHNT and YYREEE (reference sequence). The CDR3 reads CASSLGSPRDTEAFF. Written as DNA, the CDR3 is TGTGCCAGCAGTTTGGGAAGCCCTCGGGACACTGAAGCTTTCTTT.

The V gene is TRBV2, the J gene TRBJ1-6, with a possible D match to TRBD1 (5 bases). This CDR3 spans 14 amino acids. Germline V gene lookup returns CDR1 SNHLY and CDR2 FYNNEI. Trimming cost V 6 bases and J 8 bases, with 14 bases left between them. The CDR3 DNA sequence: TGTGCCAGCAGGAACCAGGGAGGAGATTCACCCCTCCACTTT. Its protein is CASRNQGGDSPLHF.

The chain carries TRBV7-8 and TRBJ1-4; the D is unclear. This CDR3 has 14 amino acids. In germline, CDR1 is SGHVS, CDR2 FQNEAQ. V shed 3 bases and J shed 5 bases, with 10 bases lying between them. The CDR3 DNA reads TGTGCCAGCAGCTTGGGAGGGTCCAATGAAAAACTGTTTTTT. This encodes CASSLGGSNEKLFF.

This clone was detected only a few times. The chain links TRBV4-1 to TRBJ2-3, with TRBD2 matching over 14 bases. Germline CDR1 MGHRA, CDR2 YSYEKL. The junction had 10 bases not matched to a gene; V was cut back by 4 bases and J by 4 bases. This CDR3 contains 18 residues. The DNA of the CDR3 is TGCGCCAGCAGCCGCGAGACCGGGACTAGCGGGGGTGCAGATACGCAGTATTTT. Translated, it gives CASSRETGTSGGADTQYF.

The chain uses TRBV4-1 and TRBJ1-2; 7 nucleotides match TRBD1. The CDR3 is 17 amino acids. CDR1 is MGHRA, CDR2 YSYEKL, per germline. With V trimmed by 4 bases and J by 4 bases, 15 bases remained unmatched. The CDR3 nucleotides are TGCGCCAGCAGCCCGGTCGAGGGGGCGACAGATCGCTATGGCTACACCTTC. Its translation is CASSPVEGATDRYGYTF.

This clone was seen a few times. The CDR3 nucleotides are TGTGCCAGCAGCTTAGGGTTTATCAGGGTCGGGGGCACTGAAGCTTTCTTT. As protein: CASSLGFIRVGGTEAFF. The chain uses TRBV7-8 and TRBJ1-1, with D possibly being TRBD1 (5 bases). The CDR3 length is 17 residues. V dropped 1 base and J dropped 4 bases, with 19 bases sitting between them. CDR1 SGHVS and CDR2 FQNEAQ come from the germline V gene. Supplemented by reference TRBV7-8 and TRBJ1-1, the full variable domain reads GAGVSQSPRYKVAKRGQDVALRCDPISGHVSLFWYQQALGQGPEFLTYFQNEAQLDKSGLPSDRFFAERPEGSVSTLKIQRTQQEDSAVYLCASSLGFIRVGGTEAFFGQGTRLTVV.

The chain joins TRBV6-5 to TRBJ2-7; no clear D gene. The CDR3 length is 13 residues. V was trimmed by 2 bases and J by 6 bases, leaving 11 bases between them. Germline V gene lookup returns CDR1 MNHEY and CDR2 SVGAGI. The chain's CDR3 is CASSYDTLAEQYF. The DNA for the CDR3 is TGTGCCAGCAGTTACGACACCTTGGCCGAGCAGTACTTC.

V usage is TRBV5-6 and J usage is TRBJ2-1; D remains ambiguous. The CDR3 runs to 12 residues. V was shortened by 0 bases and J by 7 bases, with 5 bases between the two germline ends. Germline V gene lookup returns CDR1 SGHDT and CDR2 YYEEEE. In DNA, the CDR3 is TGTGCCAGCAGCTTGGACAGTAATGAGCAGTTCTTC. This translates into CASSLDSNEQFF.

This chain connects TRBV13 to TRBJ1-4; 7 bases agree with TRBD1. With V trimmed by 2 bases and J by 2 bases, 2 bases remained unmatched. Germline V gene data show CDR1 as PRHDT and CDR2 as FYEKMQ (reference sequence). The CDR3 is 15 residues long. CDR3 coding DNA: TGTGCCAGCAGCTTAACAGGGGATACTAATGAAAAACTGTTTTTT. It yields the protein CASSLTGDTNEKLFF. The full variable domain, its missing parts supplied by reference TRBV13 and TRBJ1-4, is AAGVIQSPRHLIKEKRETATLKCYPIPRHDTVYWYQQGPGQDPQFLISFYEKMQSDKGSIPDRFSAQQFSDYHSELNMSSLELGDSALYFCASSLTGDTNEKLFFGSGTQLSVL.

V usage is TRBV28 and J usage is TRBJ1-4; TRBD1 agrees at 7 bases. The V segment lost 8 bases and the J segment 6 bases; nucleotides outside the gene matches: 9. CDR3 length equals 14 residues. Germline CDR1 is MDHEN and CDR2 is SYDVKM. The CDR3 nucleotides are TGTGCCAGCTGCGCTACAGGGGAGGATGAAAAACTGTTTTTT. It yields the protein CASCATGEDEKLFF.

This clone was counted between two and nine times. The rearrangement joins TRBV6-1 to TRBJ2-3; no firm D call. The CDR3 has 13 residues. The germline gives CDR1 MNHNS, CDR2 SASEGT. V was shortened by 6 bases and J by 2 bases, with 9 bases between the two germline ends. The CDR3 protein is CASRNSLTDTQYF. CDR3 sequence (DNA): TGTGCCAGCAGAAACAGCCTCACAGATACGCAGTATTTT.

The CDR3 sequence is CASSVGLAVTYIQYF. CDR3 DNA sequence: TGTGCCAGCAGCGTAGGACTAGCTGTGACTTACATTCAGTACTTC. The chain has TRBV9 and TRBJ2-4; TRBD2 agrees at 7 bases. V lost 0 bases to trimming and J lost 8 bases; unmatched junction nucleotides: 8. Germline CDR1 is SGDLS and CDR2 is YYNGEE. This CDR3 is 15 amino acids long.

This clone was detected a few times. The gene calls are TRBV7-3 and TRBJ2-4; 7 bases are a match to TRBD2. Per germline, CDR1 SGHTA and CDR2 FQGTGA. Germline trimming cut 6 bases from V and 9 bases from J; bases unmatched to any gene: 11. The CDR3 has 14 residues. In DNA, the CDR3 is TGTGCCAGCAGAGAGTATCCGGGGGAGGGCATTCAGTACTTC. It is translated as CASREYPGEGIQYF.

This chain links TRBV11-3 with TRBJ1-1, with 8 bases lining up with TRBD1. The V and J ends lost 1 base and 8 bases, in that order; junction bases with no gene match: 3. This CDR3 has 13 amino acids. Germline lookup yields CDR1 SGHNT and CDR2 YENEEA. CDR3 sequence: CASSLGQGREAFF. In DNA, the CDR3 is TGTGCCAGCAGCTTAGGACAGGGGCGGGAAGCTTTCTTT.

Here the CDR3 DNA reads TGTGCCAGCAGCGTGGGGCCGATTTACAATCAGCCCCAGCATTTT. Protein sequence: CASSVGPIYNQPQHF. V and J are TRBV27 and TRBJ1-5, with D perhaps TRBD1 (5 bases). CDR1 is MNHEY, CDR2 SMNVEV, per germline (reference sequence). The CDR3 totals 15 residues. The V end was cut by 6 bases, the J end by 3 bases, with 15 bases between.

CDR3 in amino acids: CASSPTWTGGYNEQFF. CDR3 DNA sequence: TGCGCCAGCAGCCCGACGTGGACAGGGGGTTACAATGAGCAGTTCTTC. V is TRBV5-1 and J is TRBJ2-1, with 10 nucleotides matching TRBD1. This CDR3 contains 16 residues. Germline-derived CDR1 and CDR2 are SGHRS and YFSETQ. The ends lost 4 bases at V and 4 bases at J; junction bases unmatched: 8.

The sample holds one count of this clone. In DNA, the CDR3 is TGTGCCAGCAGCCCAGGACTAGGGGGGCAGTTCTTC. It yields the protein CASSPGLGGQFF. V gene TRBV6-6 combines with J gene TRBJ2-1, with D possibly TRBD2 on 7 matching bases. The CDR3 runs 12 residues. Germline loops: CDR1 MNHNY, CDR2 SVGAGI (reference sequence). Deletions cut 6 bases from V and 12 bases from J, with 15 bases between.

The chain links TRBV4-2 to TRBJ2-7; no clear D. CDR3 length: 13 residues. Trimming pared 4 bases from V and 12 bases from J, leaving 19 bases between. Germline V CDR1 and CDR2: LGHNA, YNFKEQ. DNA of the CDR3: TGTGCCAGCAGCCGTGATTTAGCCGGGTATCTGTACTTC. It yields the protein CASSRDLAGYLYF.

This clone was recorded a few times. The chain couples TRBV5-4 to TRBJ2-7; tentative D call: TRBD2 (6 bases). The CDR3 has 13 amino acids. V was shortened by 1 base and J by 6 bases, with 11 bases between the two germline ends. From germline, CDR1 is SGHNT and CDR2 YYREEE (reference sequence). The CDR3 DNA reads TGTGCCAGCAGCTTGCTCACCGGGGGCGAGCAGTACTTC. It is translated as CASSLLTGGEQYF.

This rearrangement joins TRBV19 to TRBJ2-7, with 7 bases fitting TRBD2. The CDR3 runs to 13 residues. Germline CDR1 and CDR2: LNHDA and SQIVND (reference sequence). J was trimmed by 3 bases and V by 3 bases; bases with no gene match: 2. CDR3 residues: CASSMGRVYEQYF. The CDR3, as DNA: TGTGCCAGTAGTATGGGGAGGGTCTACGAGCAGTACTTC.

This sequence joins TRBV13 and TRBJ1-1; the match to TRBD1 covers 9 bases. The trim removed 5 bases at V and 1 base at J, leaving 5 bases unmatched. Germline V gene sequence: CDR1 PRHDT, CDR2 FYEKMQ (reference sequence). The length of the CDR3 is 15 residues. CDR3 DNA: TGTGCCAGCAGCCTACCGACAGGGGGGAACACTGAAGCTTTCTTT. It yields the protein CASSLPTGGNTEAFF.

J is TRBJ2-1 and V is TRBV25-1, with a possible D match to TRBD2 (5 bases). Germline lookup yields CDR1 MGHDK and CDR2 SYGVNS. The CDR3 runs 15 residues. With 3 bases removed from V and 0 bases from J, the gap between germline ends came to 9 bases. CDR3 amino acids: CASSDVTTSYNEQFF. In DNA form, the CDR3 reads TGTGCCAGCAGTGATGTGACTACCTCCTACAATGAGCAGTTCTTC.

The genes are TRBV7-2 and TRBJ2-5; 10 nucleotides agree with TRBD2. Germline CDR1 is SGHTA and CDR2 is FQGNSA. The CDR3 sequence is 18 residues long. V shed 1 base and J 1 base; nucleotides not matched to a gene: 9. DNA of the CDR3: TGTGCCAGCAGCTTAGGGGGGATAGCGGGGGGACGCCAAGAGACCCAGTACTTC. Translation: CASSLGGIAGGRQETQYF.

The chain recombines TRBV19 with TRBJ2-6, with 8 positions matching TRBD1. This CDR3 spans 13 amino acids. After removal of 9 bases from V and 4 bases from J, the junction contained 2 bases not matched to a gene. Per germline, CDR1 LNHDA and CDR2 SQIVND (reference sequence). CDR3 coding DNA: TGTGCCAGCAGGGGGCCAGGGGCCAACGTCCTGACTTTC. It specifies CASRGPGANVLTF.

The genes are TRBV19 and TRBJ2-7; maybe TRBD1 (6 bases). Trimming pared 4 bases from V and 5 bases from J, leaving 12 bases between. The germline CDR1 and CDR2 sequences are LNHDA and SQIVND (reference sequence). This CDR3 is 13 amino acids long. The CDR3 bases are TGTGCCAGTAGTAGGGACATTTTAAACGAGCAGTACTTC. Protein: CASSRDILNEQYF.